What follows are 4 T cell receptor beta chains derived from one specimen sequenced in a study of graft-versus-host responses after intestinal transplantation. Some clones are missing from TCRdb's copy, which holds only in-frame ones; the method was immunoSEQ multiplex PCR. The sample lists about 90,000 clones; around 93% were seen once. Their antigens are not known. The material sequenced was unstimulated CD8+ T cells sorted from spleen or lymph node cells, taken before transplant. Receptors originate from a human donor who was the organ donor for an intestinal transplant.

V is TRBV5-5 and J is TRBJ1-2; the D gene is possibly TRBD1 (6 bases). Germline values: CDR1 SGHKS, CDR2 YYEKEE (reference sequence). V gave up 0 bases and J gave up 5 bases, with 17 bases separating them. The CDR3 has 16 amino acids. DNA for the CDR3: TGTGCCAGCAGCTTGGTGTGTCAGGGGCACTGGTATGGCTACACCTTC. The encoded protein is CASSLVCQGHWYGYTF.

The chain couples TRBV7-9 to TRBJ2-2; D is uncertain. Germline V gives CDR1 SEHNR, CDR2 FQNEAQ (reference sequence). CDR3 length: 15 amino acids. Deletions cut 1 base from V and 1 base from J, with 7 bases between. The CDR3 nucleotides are TGTGCCAGCAGCTTAGGAGGCCTGAACACCGGGGAGCTGTTTTTT. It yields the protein CASSLGGLNTGELFF.

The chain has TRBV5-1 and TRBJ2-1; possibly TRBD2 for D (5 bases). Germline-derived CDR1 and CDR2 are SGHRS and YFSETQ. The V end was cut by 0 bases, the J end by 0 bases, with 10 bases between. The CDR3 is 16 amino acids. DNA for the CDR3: TGCGCCAGCAGCTTGGTTCCGGGGAGCTCCTACAATGAGCAGTTCTTC. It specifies CASSLVPGSSYNEQFF.

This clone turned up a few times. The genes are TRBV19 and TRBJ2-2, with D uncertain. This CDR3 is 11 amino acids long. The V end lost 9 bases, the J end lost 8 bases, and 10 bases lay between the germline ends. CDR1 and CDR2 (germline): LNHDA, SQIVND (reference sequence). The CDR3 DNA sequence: TGTGCCAGCTCTAATGGTGGGGAGCTGTTTTTT. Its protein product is CASSNGGELFF.